This T cell receptor beta chain was retrieved from a study of T cells expressing NK-cell markers. Study context: HCMV serostatus: most of the eight sequenced donors positive, one negative.

What made the TCR beta cDNA was 5'RACE template switching with UMIs. TCRdb re-called the 5' RACE reads; one entry per CDR3 protein, DNA not given. There are about 190,000 distinct CDR3 sequences in the sample, with 20% held by the top ten. Germline-derived CDR1 and CDR2 are SGHTA and FQGNSA. This CDR3 comprises 15 residues. Specimen: blood T cells: a sorted CD56 or NKG2C T cell subset, CD4+ or CD8+ T cells, or bulk PBMC T cells (not recorded which). The receptor was isolated from a man aged 18 to 70 in good health. The gene calls are TRBV7-2 and TRBJ2-7. The CDR3 loop reads CASSLVSESGYEQYF.